This T cell receptor (beta chain) was retrieved from a study of T cell responses to AZD1222 COVID-19 vaccine (dated by TCRdb to the early 2020s). Regarding the study in general: AZD1222 recipients given second doses at about 4 weeks or at about 12 weeks were pooled, since spike-specific TCR depth and breadth were not found to differ between the two schedules. Trial participants were enrolled by age into 18-55, 56-69 and 70-plus year subgroups, with roughly 150, 30 and 60 TCR-sequenced participants respectively. TCR sequencing covered about 230 trial participants: 200 to 210 given two doses of AZD1222 and 26 given two doses of MenACWY control vaccine.

The time point label for this specimen denotes: baseline before first vaccination. Vaccinee samples came from UK trials COV001 and COV002, including a single-blind randomized controlled phase 2/3 trial of AZD1222 (ChAdOx1 nCoV-19) in healthy adults. For TCRbeta chain sequencing, PBMC samples from trial participants were taken at day 0 and at day 28 after the second dose. Of note for this clone: Its recognized antigen is unknown. One junction end disagrees with the germline gene, perhaps due to a read error.

Summary of the overall study and its limitations: Conclusions about previously exposed vaccinees were limited because only six or seven AZD1222 recipients were SARS-CoV-2 seropositive at baseline. The whole spike protein was spanned by vaccine-associated CD4 TCRs, and dominant responses were seen in regions 160-218 and 743-854. Nearly half of unique spike-specific TCRs reportedly recognized epitopes outside regions mutated in the B.1.351 and B.1.1.7 variants. Because no samples from the day 14 peak response were available, repertoires could be characterized only after the peak T cell response. The 56-69-year group was small, and its depth increase did not reach significance, likely because of low power. Participants were mostly white British and included more females than males, and it was suggested by the authors that clonal diversity may have been underestimated. A significant rise in spike-specific TCR breadth and depth was observed after two AZD1222 doses relative to day 0 and relative to MenACWY recipients.

The CDR3 regions of human TCRbeta chains were analyzed by immunosequencing. The paper's processing steps were these. Repertoire TCRs were matched against a reference library of SARS-CoV-2-specific TCRs generated with the MIRA antigen-specificity platform. Breadth meant the fraction of unique TCRs that were SARS-CoV-2-associated, whereas depth meant the fraction of total T cells that were SARS-CoV-2-associated. Each spike-specific TCR was assigned to its reactive spike region and to a CD4 or CD8 class using the MIRA data. Log10-transformed breadth and depth values were compared by one-way ANOVA with Sidak's multiple comparisons tests. The table was pulled from immuneACCESS by TCRdb, which kept in-frame rearrangements only. Such tables lose some clones; where checked, under half of the loss comes from unresolved V genes, and the rest has no known cause. V and J calls and clone size are given by that table; D and trimming were obtained from the DNA. The sample data list roughly 100,000 clones, and around 95% of these were observed just once. The ten largest clones add up to 2% to 2.5% of the sample.

Inclusive of the bounding cysteine and phenylalanine, the CDR3 is 13 residues long. Only the CDR3 DNA is retained, 39 bases long and in frame from the first base. CDR1 SGHTA and CDR2 FQGTGA were looked up in the germline V gene. The input for sequencing was peripheral blood, taken on day 0 of AZD1222 vaccination. The rearranged segments are TRBV7-3 and TRBJ2-6; too little of a D gene remains to name it. The receptor was derived from an adult in good health. The encoded CDR3 is CASSLGGTNVLTF. The DNA reads TGTGCCAGCAGCTTAGGTGGGACCAACGTCCTGACTTTC.